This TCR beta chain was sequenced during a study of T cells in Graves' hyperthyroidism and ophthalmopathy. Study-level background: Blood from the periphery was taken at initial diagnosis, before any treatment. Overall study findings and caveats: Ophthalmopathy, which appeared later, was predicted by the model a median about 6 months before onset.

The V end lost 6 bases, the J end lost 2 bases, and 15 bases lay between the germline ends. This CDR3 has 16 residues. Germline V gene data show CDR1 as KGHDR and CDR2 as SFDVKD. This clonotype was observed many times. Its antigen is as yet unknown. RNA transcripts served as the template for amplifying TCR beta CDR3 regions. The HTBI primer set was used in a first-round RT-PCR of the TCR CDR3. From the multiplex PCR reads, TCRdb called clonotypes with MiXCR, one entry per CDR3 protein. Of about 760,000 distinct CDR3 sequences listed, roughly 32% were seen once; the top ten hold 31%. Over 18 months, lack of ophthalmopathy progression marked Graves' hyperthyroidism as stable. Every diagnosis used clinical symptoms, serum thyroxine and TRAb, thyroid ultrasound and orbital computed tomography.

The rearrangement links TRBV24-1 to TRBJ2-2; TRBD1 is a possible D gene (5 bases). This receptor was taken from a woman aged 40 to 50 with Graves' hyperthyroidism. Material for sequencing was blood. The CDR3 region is CATSRGGRTNTGELFF. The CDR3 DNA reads TGTGCCACCAGTAGGGGCGGAAGAACAAACACCGGGGAGCTGTTTTTT.